A selection of T cell receptor beta chains follows, all from one sample in a study of cytomegalovirus exposure and HLA in healthy donors. Repertoires were generated with immunoSEQ multiplex PCR, while TCRdb's copy carries only in-frame clones and drops some. The data hold 150,000 to 200,000 clones, with around 78% observed a single time. The material sequenced was PBMCs. These receptors were obtained from a woman between 35 and 50 years old in good health and CMV-seronegative. The CDR3 runs from the conserved cysteine through the conserved F or W. A D gene is named only where the DNA matches it firmly. Part of the rows lack a size; the others show once, few, many or a class for expanded clones.

V: TRBV25-1
J: TRBJ2-5
size: NA
D: NA
CDR3: CASSRGIKETQYF
DNA: TGTGCCAGCAGTCGCGGCATTAAAGAGACCCAGTACTTC

V: TRBV5-6
J: TRBJ2-5
size: few
D: TRBD2
CDR3: CASSFPTSGSRETQYF
DNA: TGTGCCAGCAGCTTTCCGACTAGCGGGAGTCGAGAGACCCAGTACTTC

V: TRBV27
J: TRBJ2-1
size: NA
D: NA
CDR3: CASSFGLPVNEQFF
DNA: TGTGCCAGCAGTTTTGGACTCCCTGTTAATGAGCAGTTCTTC

V: TRBV29-1
J: TRBJ2-5
size: NA
D: NA
CDR3: CSVPRDQETQYF
DNA: TGCAGCGTTCCCCGGGACCAAGAGACCCAGTACTTC

V: TRBV11-2
J: TRBJ1-1
size: NA
D: NA
CDR3: CASSNRGGWGTEAFF
DNA: TGTGCCAGCAGCAATCGAGGGGGTTGGGGCACTGAAGCTTTCTTT

V: TRBV6-5
J: TRBJ2-7
size: NA
D: NA
CDR3: CASSYSSVVGYEQYF
DNA: TGTGCCAGCAGTTACTCGAGTGTGGTCGGCTACGAGCAGTACTTC

V: TRBV12-5
J: TRBJ1-2
size: NA
D: NA
CDR3: CASGSRTGYGYTF
DNA: TGTGCTAGTGGTTCGCGGACGGGGTATGGCTACACCTTC

V: TRBV6-1
J: TRBJ2-7
size: NA
D: NA
CDR3: CASSGGYEQYF
DNA: TGTGCCAGCAGTGGAGGGTACGAGCAGTACTTC

V: TRBV28
J: TRBJ2-7
size: NA
D: NA
CDR3: CLSQGTYEQYF
DNA: TGTCTCTCCCAGGGGACCTACGAGCAGTACTTC

V: TRBV6-5
J: TRBJ1-2
size: NA
D: NA
CDR3: CASSYRAGNYGYTF
DNA: TGTGCCAGCAGTTACAGGGCAGGGAACTATGGCTACACCTTC

V: TRBV6-5
J: TRBJ1-1
size: NA
D: TRBD1
CDR3: CASSDRQGLEAFF
DNA: TGTGCCAGCAGTGACCGACAGGGACTTGAAGCTTTCTTT

V: TRBV2
J: TRBJ1-1
size: few
D: NA
CDR3: CASSEWVRAFF
DNA: TGTGCCAGCAGTGAATGGGTCAGGGCTTTCTTT

V: TRBV7-2
J: TRBJ2-5
size: NA
D: TRBD2
CDR3: CASSLRLAPEETQYF
DNA: TGTGCCAGCAGCCTTCGACTAGCCCCGGAGGAGACCCAGTACTTC

V: TRBV28
J: TRBJ2-7
size: NA
D: NA
CDR3: CASRRGSSSYEQYF
DNA: TGTGCCAGCAGGAGAGGGTCAAGCTCCTACGAGCAGTACTTC

V: TRBV14
J: TRBJ2-5
size: NA
D: TRBD2
CDR3: CASSQDIWRSASGRALETQYF
DNA: TGTGCCAGCAGCCAAGATATATGGCGGTCGGCCAGCGGGAGGGCCCTTGAGACCCAGTACTTC

V: TRBV2
J: TRBJ2-7
size: NA
D: NA
CDR3: CASSESKSLSYEQYF
DNA: TGTGCCAGCAGTGAAAGCAAGAGTCTCTCCTACGAGCAGTACTTC

V: TRBV7-8
J: TRBJ2-7
size: NA
D: TRBD1
CDR3: CASSFGGQGNEQYF
DNA: TGTGCCAGCAGCTTCGGGGGACAGGGAAACGAGCAGTACTTC